The sequence of this T cell receptor (beta chain) was determined in a study of cytomegalovirus exposure and HLA in healthy donors. The study's findings and limits: Generally TCR sequences proved uncommon, though certain public TCRs appeared in numerous donors.

To note about this clone: What it binds is unknown.

Healthy people donating bone marrow made up the donors. PCR employed 60 Vbeta and 13 Jbeta primers. Libraries were prepared by immunoSEQ multiplex PCR; TCRdb keeps only in-frame clonotypes and omits some of them. The sample yields 200,000 to 250,000 clones, roughly 84% seen once. This CDR3 region has 12 residues. The V end was cut by 4 bases, the J end by 2 bases, with 5 bases between. The V gene's germline CDR1 is LNHDA and CDR2 SQIVND (reference sequence). Material: PBMCs. The TCR originated in a man aged 45-60 years in good health and CMV-seronegative. The chain links TRBV19 to TRBJ2-5; D is undetermined. The CDR3 here is CASSTQQETQYF. The CDR3 DNA follows: TGTGCCAGTAGTACCCAACAAGAGACCCAGTACTTC.